This T cell receptor beta chain was captured in a study of T cells in Graves' hyperthyroidism and ophthalmopathy. Whole-study results and caveats: The model predicted ophthalmopathy a median approximately 6 months before onset. Within blood appeared most thyroid clonotypes that had expanded above 0.001.

Exclusion of a patient resulted from uncontrolled infection, other autoimmune disease, pregnancy or lactation. The ends were cut back, 7 bases at V and 5 bases at J, with 15 bases in the middle. CDR3 length: 14 residues. In its sample, this clonotype was seen many times. Antigen unknown. TCR beta CDR3 sequences were amplified from RNA transcripts. HTBI primers were the set used in a first-round RT-PCR of the TCR CDR3. TCRdb re-called the multiplex PCR reads with MiXCR, one entry per CDR3 protein. The sample holds fewer than 300,000 distinct CDR3 sequences, less than 30% seen once. What was sequenced was blood. V and J are TRBV12-3 or TRBV12-4 and TRBJ1-5, with D perhaps TRBD1 (6 bases). This sequence originates from a man aged 40-55 years with Graves' hyperthyroidism that later progressed to Graves' ophthalmopathy. The CDR3 spells CASKAGTYYQPQHF. CDR3 coding DNA: TGTGCCAGCAAGGCCGGGACATATTATCAGCCCCAGCATTTT.